The following is a T cell receptor beta chain sequence with its context. At least ten counts were recorded for this clonotype. Its cognate antigen has yet to be identified. Base-call qualities are not available, and no considerably larger clone is one nucleotide away. The intended sense of this specimen's time point label: persistent/refractory GD, antithyroid drugs over 5 years with positive TRAb. For both TCR sequencing and RNA sequencing, RNA was extracted from PBMCs in TRIzol. Graves' disease was diagnosed according to American Thyroid Association guidelines. Recruitment of patients was carried out at an endocrinology department in Xi'an, China. Each patient gave around 9.2 milliliters of peripheral blood, collected in an EDTA anticoagulant tube. PBMCs were isolated by Ficoll Paque Plus density gradient separation without further T cell sorting. RNA quality was checked with an Agilent 2100 Bioanalyzer and agarose gel, and concentration with a NanoDrop 2000.

The sample belongs to a study of regulatory T cells in long-lasting Graves disease (dated by TCRdb to the early 2020s). With regard to the full study: Persistent Graves' disease meant more than 5 years of antithyroid drug treatment with TSH receptor autoantibodies that stayed positive. This study used TCR sequencing and RNA sequencing of peripheral blood to compare persistent Graves' disease patients against newly diagnosed Graves' disease patients. A total of about 35 samples underwent TCR sequencing, from some 13 patients with persistent Graves' disease and approximately 20 patients with newly diagnosed Graves' disease. Persistent Graves' disease patients in the clinical cohort had taken antithyroid drugs for 9.5 to 13 years on average. The study was registered as a clinical trial and conducted in China.

The paper's findings and limits, for the study overall: Lower TCR Shannon entropy and fewer highly expanded clones were observed in persistent Graves' disease patients than in newly diagnosed patients, which suggested clonal expansion. Only peripheral blood was studied, because thyroid tissue, the primary lesion, was inaccessible. The small sample size was acknowledged by the authors as a limitation that may reduce accuracy. A larger number of public clonotypes was shared among persistent patients (approximately 3,000) than among newly diagnosed patients (approximately 1,000). Sequencing and analysis were restricted to the TCR beta chain.

Library method: multiplex PCR. Instrument used: Illumina HiSeq 4000. iRepertoire HTBI primers and Arm-PCR amplification of CDR3 regions were used to construct TCR beta libraries. Gel purification was performed on PCR products prior to sequencing. Per the original workflow: Gene usage analysis of CDR3 amino acid clonotypes relied on the approximately 60 TRBV and fewer than 15 TRBJ segments identified across samples. COPE and FqMerger were used to merge the filtered high-quality paired reads into contigs. BLAST was used to align contigs to the IMGT TRBV, TRBD and TRBJ reference genes, and CDR3 was defined following IMGT. Any clonotype with a frequency above 0.1% was classified as a highly expanded clone. Repertoire diversity was measured by Shannon entropy, and V-J evenness by the Gini coefficient. Public clonotypes were defined as clonotypes shared by more than one individual. TCRdb redid the processing of the public reads, applying fastp at Q25 and MiXCR, and retained in-frame beta chains. Here each entry gathers all rows of one CDR3 protein and keeps the most common genes and DNA. The V and J calls, along with clone size, are taken from TCRdb and not from the paper's own processing. The sample table holds around 460,000 distinct CDR3 sequences, of which roughly 22% were seen once. Less than 15% of the sample is in the top ten clones.

This receptor was identified in a female donor with Graves disease. The starting material was peripheral blood mononuclear cells (PBMCs), obtained when the disease was refractory, from a patient treated with antithyroid drugs.

The CDR3 has the sequence CASSLAGGVSPLHF. The nucleotides are TGTGCCAGCAGCTTAGCAGGGGGCGTTTCACCCCTCCACTTT. The chain couples TRBV7-2 to TRBJ1-6, with 7 central nucleotides matching TRBD1. The CDR3 spans 14 residues, from the cysteine through the phenylalanine. Only CDR3 DNA is held: 42 bases, read in frame from base 1. CDR1 and CDR2 are drawn from the germline V gene: SGHTA, FQGNSA. Compared with germline, V lacks 0 bases and J lacks 9 bases; bases without a gene match: 2.